This T cell receptor beta chain stems from a study of human thymus T cells. Thymus tissue was removed during corrective cardiac surgery. Germline V gene lookup returns CDR1 MGHRA and CDR2 YSYEKL. The V gene end was trimmed by 2 bases and the J gene end by 6 bases; junction bases not matched to a gene: 8. This CDR3 spans 16 amino acids. Only one count was recorded for this clone. Assay: immunoSEQ multiplex PCR; the TCRdb copy retains only in-frame clones and omits some. The sample includes tens of thousands of clones, 90% to 95% of them seen just once. The receptor was isolated from a girl under three years old with a congenital heart defect but otherwise immunologically healthy. The V and J genes are TRBV4-1 and TRBJ2-1, with TRBD2 matching over 9 bases. Sequenced input: thymus tissue. CDR3 nucleotide sequence: TGCGCCAGCAGCCAATTCCCGGGACTAGCTTCCAATGAGCAGTTCTTC. It yields the protein CASSQFPGLASNEQFF.